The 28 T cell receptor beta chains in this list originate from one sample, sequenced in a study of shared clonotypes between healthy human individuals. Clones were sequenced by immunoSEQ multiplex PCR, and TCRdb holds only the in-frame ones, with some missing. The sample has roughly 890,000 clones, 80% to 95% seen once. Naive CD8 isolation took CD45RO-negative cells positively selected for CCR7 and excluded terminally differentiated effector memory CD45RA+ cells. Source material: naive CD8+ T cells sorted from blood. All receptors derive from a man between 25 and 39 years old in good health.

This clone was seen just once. The DNA of the CDR3 is TGTGCCATCAGCGCAAGGACAGGCTCTGGAAACACCATATATTTT. This codes for CAISARTGSGNTIYF. The J gene is TRBJ1-3, the V gene TRBV10-3; 7 bases line up with TRBD1. The junction had 5 bases not matched to a gene; V was cut back by 6 bases and J by 0 bases. This CDR3 has 15 residues. The V gene's germline CDR1 is ENHRY and CDR2 SYGVKD.

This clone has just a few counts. In nucleotides, the CDR3 is TGTGCCAGCAGCCTAGACAGGGCTCATCAGCCCCAGCATTTT. Translated: CASSLDRAHQPQHF. The chain recombines TRBV27 with TRBJ1-5; 7 positions agree with TRBD1. CDR1 and CDR2 from the germline V gene are MNHEY and SMNVEV (reference sequence). There are 14 residues in the CDR3. V was pared by 6 bases and J by 5 bases, with 7 bases of the junction left unmatched.

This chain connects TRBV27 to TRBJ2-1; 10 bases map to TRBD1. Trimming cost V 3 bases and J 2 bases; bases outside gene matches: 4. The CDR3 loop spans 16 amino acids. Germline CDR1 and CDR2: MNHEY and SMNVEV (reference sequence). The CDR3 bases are TGTGCCAGCAGTTTGGTAGGACAGGGGGCCTACAATGAGCAGTTCTTC. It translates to CASSLVGQGAYNEQFF.

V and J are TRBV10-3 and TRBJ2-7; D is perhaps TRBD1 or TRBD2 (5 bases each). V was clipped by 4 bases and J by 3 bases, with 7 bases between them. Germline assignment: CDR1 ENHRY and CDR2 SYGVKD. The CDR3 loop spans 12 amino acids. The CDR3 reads CAISGGVYEQYF. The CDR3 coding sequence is TGTGCCATCAGTGGAGGGGTCTACGAGCAGTACTTC.

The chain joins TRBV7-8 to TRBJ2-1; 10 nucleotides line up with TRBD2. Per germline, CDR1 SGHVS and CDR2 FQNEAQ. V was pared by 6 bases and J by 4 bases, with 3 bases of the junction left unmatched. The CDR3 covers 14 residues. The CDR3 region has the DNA TGTGCCAGCAGGACAGCGGGAGGGTACAATGAGCAGTTCTTC. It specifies CASRTAGGYNEQFF.

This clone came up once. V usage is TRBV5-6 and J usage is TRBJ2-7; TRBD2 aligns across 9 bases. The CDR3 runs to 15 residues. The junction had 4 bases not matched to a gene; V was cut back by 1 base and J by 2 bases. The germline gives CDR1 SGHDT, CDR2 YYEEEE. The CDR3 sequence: CASSLLLAGPYEQYF. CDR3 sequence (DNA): TGTGCCAGCAGCTTGCTCCTAGCGGGACCCTACGAGCAGTACTTC.

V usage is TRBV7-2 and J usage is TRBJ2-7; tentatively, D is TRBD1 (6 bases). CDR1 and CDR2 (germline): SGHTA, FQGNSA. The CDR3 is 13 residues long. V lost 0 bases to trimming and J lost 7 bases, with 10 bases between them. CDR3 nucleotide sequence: TGTGCCAGCAGCTTAGCAGGGGGTGGAGAGCAGTACTTC. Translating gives CASSLAGGGEQYF.

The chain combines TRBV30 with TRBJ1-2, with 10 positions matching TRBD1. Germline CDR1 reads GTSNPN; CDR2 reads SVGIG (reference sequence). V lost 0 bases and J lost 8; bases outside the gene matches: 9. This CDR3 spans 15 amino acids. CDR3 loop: CAWSVLGQGHGGYTF. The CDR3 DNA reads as TGTGCCTGGAGTGTACTGGGACAGGGGCATGGAGGCTACACCTTC.

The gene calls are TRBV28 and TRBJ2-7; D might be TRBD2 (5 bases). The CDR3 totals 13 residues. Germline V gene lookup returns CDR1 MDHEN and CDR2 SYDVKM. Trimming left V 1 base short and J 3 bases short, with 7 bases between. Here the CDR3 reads CASSLFGLYEQYF. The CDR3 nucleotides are TGTGCCAGCAGTTTATTTGGACTCTACGAGCAGTACTTC. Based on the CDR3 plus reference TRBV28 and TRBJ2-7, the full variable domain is DVKVTQSSRYLVKRTGEKVFLECVQDMDHENMFWYRQDPGLGLRLIYFSYDVKMKEKGDIPEGYSVSREKKERFSLILESASTNQTSMYLCASSLFGLYEQYFGPGTRLTVT.

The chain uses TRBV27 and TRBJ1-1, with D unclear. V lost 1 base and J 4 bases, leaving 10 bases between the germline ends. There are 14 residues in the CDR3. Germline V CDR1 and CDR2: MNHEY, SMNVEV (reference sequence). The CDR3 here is CASSLYSRGTEAFF. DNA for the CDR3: TGTGCCAGCAGTTTATACAGCCGGGGCACTGAAGCTTTCTTT.

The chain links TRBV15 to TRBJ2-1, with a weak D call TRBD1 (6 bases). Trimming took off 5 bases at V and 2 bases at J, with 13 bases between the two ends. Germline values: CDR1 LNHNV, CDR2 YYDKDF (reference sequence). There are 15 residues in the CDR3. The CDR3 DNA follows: TGTGCCACCAGCGGCCGGGACACAGCCTACAATGAGCAGTTCTTC. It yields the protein CATSGRDTAYNEQFF.

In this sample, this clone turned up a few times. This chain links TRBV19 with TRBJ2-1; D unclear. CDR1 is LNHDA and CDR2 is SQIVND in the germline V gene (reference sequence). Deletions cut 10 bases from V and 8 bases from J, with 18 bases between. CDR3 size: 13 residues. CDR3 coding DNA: TGTGCCACCTCCCCGGGCCCCAGCGATGAGCAGTTCTTC. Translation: CATSPGPSDEQFF. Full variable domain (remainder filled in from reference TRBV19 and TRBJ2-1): DGGITQSPKYLFRKEGQNVTLSCEQNLNHDAMYWYRQDPGQGLRLIYYSQIVNDFQKGDIAEGYSVSREKKESFPLTVTSAQKNPTAFYLCATSPGPSDEQFFGPGTRLTVL.

The CDR3 DNA is TGTGCCAGCAGTACTCACCAGGGGGAGGACTATGGCTACACCTTC. This sequence encodes CASSTHQGEDYGYTF. The rearrangement links TRBV28 to TRBJ1-2, with 7 bases fitting TRBD1. With 5 bases clipped from V and 3 bases from J, the junction kept 9 bases outside the gene matches. The CDR3 sequence is 15 residues long. The V gene's germline CDR1 is MDHEN and CDR2 SYDVKM.

Here the CDR3 reads CASSPALGVVVYEQFF. The CDR3 DNA is TGTGCCAGCAGTCCAGCTTTGGGGGTTGTCGTCTATGAGCAGTTCTTC. The genes are TRBV27 and TRBJ2-1, with D tentatively TRBD1 or TRBD2 (5 bases each). The germline V gene encodes CDR1 MNHEY and CDR2 SMNVEV (reference sequence). This CDR3 spans 16 amino acids. The ends were cut back, 5 bases at V and 8 bases at J, with 22 bases in the middle.

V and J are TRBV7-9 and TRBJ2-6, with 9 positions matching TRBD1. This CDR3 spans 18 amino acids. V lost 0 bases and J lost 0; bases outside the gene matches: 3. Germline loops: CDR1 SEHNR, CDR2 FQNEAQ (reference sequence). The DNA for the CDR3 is TGTGCCAGCAGCTTAGCGGGACAGGGCGACTCTGGGGCCAACGTCCTGACTTTC. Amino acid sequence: CASSLAGQGDSGANVLTF.

The CDR3 loop is CASSLASDMNTEAFF. CDR3 DNA sequence: TGTGCCAGCAGCTTAGCATCGGATATGAACACTGAAGCTTTCTTT. This chain uses TRBV11-2 with TRBJ1-1, with no clear D. V was pared by 1 base and J by 0 bases, with 9 bases between. Germline assignment: CDR1 SGHAT and CDR2 FQNNGV. The length of the CDR3 is 15 residues. The whole variable domain, remainder taken from reference TRBV11-2 and TRBJ1-1, is EAGVAQSPRYKIIEKRQSVAFWCNPISGHATLYWYQQILGQGPKLLIQFQNNGVVDDSQLPKDRFSAERLKGVDSTLKIQPAKLEDSAVYLCASSLASDMNTEAFFGQGTRLTVV.

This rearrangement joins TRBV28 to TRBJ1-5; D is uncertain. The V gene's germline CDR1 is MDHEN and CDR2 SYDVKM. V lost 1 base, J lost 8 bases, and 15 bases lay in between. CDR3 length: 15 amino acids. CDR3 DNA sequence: TGTGCCAGCAGTTTATATGGAGCATTGGGAGAGCCCCAGCATTTT. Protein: CASSLYGALGEPQHF.

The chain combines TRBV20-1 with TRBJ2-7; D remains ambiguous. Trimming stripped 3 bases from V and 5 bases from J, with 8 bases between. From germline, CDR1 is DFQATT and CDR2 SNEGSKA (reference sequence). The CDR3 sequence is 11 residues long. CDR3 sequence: CSARYSDEQYF. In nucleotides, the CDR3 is TGCAGTGCTAGGTATTCGGACGAGCAGTACTTC.

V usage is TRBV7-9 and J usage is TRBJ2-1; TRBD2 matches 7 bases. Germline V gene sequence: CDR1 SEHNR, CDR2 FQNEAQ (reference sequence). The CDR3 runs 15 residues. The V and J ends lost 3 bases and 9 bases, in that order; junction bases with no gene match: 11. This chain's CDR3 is CASSFGAGVLSEQFF. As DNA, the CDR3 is TGTGCCAGCAGCTTTGGGGCGGGAGTATTGAGTGAGCAGTTCTTC. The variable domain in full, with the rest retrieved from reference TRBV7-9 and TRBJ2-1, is DTGVSQNPRHKITKRGQNVTFRCDPISEHNRLYWYRQTLGQGPEFLTYFQNEAQLEKSRLLSDRFSAERPKGSFSTLEIQRTEQGDSAMYLCASSFGAGVLSEQFFGPGTRLTVL.

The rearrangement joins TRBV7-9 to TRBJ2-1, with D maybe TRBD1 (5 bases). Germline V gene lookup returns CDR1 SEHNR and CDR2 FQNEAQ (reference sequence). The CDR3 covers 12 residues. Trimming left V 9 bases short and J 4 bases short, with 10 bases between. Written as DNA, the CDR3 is TGTGCCAGTAGGGGCCGTTACAATGAGCAGTTCTTC. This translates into CASRGRYNEQFF.

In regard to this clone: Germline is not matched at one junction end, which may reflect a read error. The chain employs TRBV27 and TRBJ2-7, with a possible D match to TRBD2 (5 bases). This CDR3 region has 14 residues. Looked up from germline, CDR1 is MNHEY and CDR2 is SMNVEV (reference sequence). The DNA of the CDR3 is TGTGCCAGCAGTTTATTTAATAGGAGGAATAGCTTTACCTTC. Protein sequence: CASSLFNRRNSFTF.

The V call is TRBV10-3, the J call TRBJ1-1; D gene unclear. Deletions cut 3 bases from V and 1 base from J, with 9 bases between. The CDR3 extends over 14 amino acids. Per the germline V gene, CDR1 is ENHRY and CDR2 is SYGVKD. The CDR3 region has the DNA TGTGCCATCAGTGATCGGGCTTCGAACACTGAAGCTTTCTTT. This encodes CAISDRASNTEAFF.

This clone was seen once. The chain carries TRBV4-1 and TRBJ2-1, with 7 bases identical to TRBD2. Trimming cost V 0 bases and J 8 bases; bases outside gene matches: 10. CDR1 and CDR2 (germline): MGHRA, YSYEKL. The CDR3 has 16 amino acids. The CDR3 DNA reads TGCGCCAGCAGCCAAGATGGGACGGGAGGCCGGGATGAGCAGTTCTTC. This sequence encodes CASSQDGTGGRDEQFF.

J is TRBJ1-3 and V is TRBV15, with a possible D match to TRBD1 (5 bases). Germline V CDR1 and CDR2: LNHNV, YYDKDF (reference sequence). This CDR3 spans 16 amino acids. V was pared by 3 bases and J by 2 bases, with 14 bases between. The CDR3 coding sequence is TGTGCCACCAGCAGCGCCGGGACTGTTCCTGGAAACACCATATATTTT. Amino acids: CATSSAGTVPGNTIYF. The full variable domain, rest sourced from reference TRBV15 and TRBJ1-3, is DAMVIQNPRYQVTQFGKPVTLSCSQTLNHNVMYWYQQKSSQAPKLLFHYYDKDFNNEADTPDNFQSRRPNTSFCFLDIRSPGLGDTAMYLCATSSAGTVPGNTIYFGEGSWLTVV.

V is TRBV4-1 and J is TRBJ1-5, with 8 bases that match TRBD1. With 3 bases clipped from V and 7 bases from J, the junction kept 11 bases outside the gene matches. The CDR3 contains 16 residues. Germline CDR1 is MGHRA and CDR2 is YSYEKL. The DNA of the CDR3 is TGCGCCAGCAGCCAGACTGGACAGGGAGGTCTACAGCCCCAGCATTTT. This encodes CASSQTGQGGLQPQHF.

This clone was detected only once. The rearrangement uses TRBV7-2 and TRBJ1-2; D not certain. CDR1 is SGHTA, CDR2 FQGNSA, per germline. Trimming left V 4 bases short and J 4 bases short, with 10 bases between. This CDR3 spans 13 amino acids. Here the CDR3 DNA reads TGTGCCAGCAGCTCCAGCTTCATCTATGGCTACACCTTC. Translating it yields CASSSSFIYGYTF.

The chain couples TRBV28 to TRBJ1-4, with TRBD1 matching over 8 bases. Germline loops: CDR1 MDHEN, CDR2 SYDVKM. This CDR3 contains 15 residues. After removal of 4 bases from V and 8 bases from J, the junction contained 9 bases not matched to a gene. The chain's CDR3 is CASSSILRGREKLFF. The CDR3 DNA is TGTGCCAGCAGTTCCATACTCAGGGGGCGAGAAAAACTGTTTTTT.

The DNA of the CDR3 is TGCGCCAGCATAGCCCCCGGGGGCGCCGGGGAGCTGTTTTTT. Translated, it gives CASIAPGGAGELFF. The chain is built from TRBV10-2 and TRBJ2-2; D possibly matches TRBD1 or TRBD2 (6 bases each). Germline loops: CDR1 WSHSY, CDR2 SAAADI. The CDR3 totals 14 residues. Deletions cut 7 bases from V and 6 bases from J, with 15 bases between.